Listed here are 6 T cell receptor beta chains from one sample, sequenced in a study of cytomegalovirus exposure and HLA in healthy donors listed by TCRdb under 2017. The library was built by means of the immunoSEQ multiplex PCR assay. The multiplex PCR relied on a mix of 60 forward primers for TCR Vbeta segments and 13 reverse primers for TCR Jbeta segments. TCRdb took over this immuneACCESS table, retaining in-frame rearrangements with V and J assigned. Such tables are incomplete; in checked studies, under half of the missing clones stem from an unresolved V gene, and the remainder is unexplained. This sample's clone table shows about 79,000 clones. Together, the top ten hold approximately 4.2% of the sample. Sequencing was performed on PBMCs. The receptors originated from a young man in good health and CMV-seronegative.

J is TRBJ1-1 and V is TRBV5-1, with D uncertain. The CDR3 totals 15 residues. Trimming cost V 0 bases and J 2 bases, with 11 bases left between them. Germline CDR1 and CDR2: SGHRS and YFSETQ. The chain's CDR3 is CASSLDPNLNTEAFF. The CDR3, as DNA: TGCGCCAGCAGCTTGGACCCGAACCTAAACACTGAAGCTTTCTTT.

The V call is TRBV27, the J call TRBJ2-7, with D maybe TRBD2 (6 bases). The germline gives CDR1 MNHEY, CDR2 SMNVEV (reference sequence). Trimming removed 0 bases from V and 3 bases from J, with 6 bases in between. The CDR3 runs to 13 residues. CDR3 coding DNA: TGTGCCAGCAGTTTATCGCGGGACTACGAGCAGTACTTC. Amino acid sequence: CASSLSRDYEQYF.

This chain joins TRBV6-5 and TRBJ1-1; the D gene is possibly TRBD1 (6 bases). CDR1 and CDR2 (germline): MNHEY, SVGAGI. The CDR3 has 13 residues. Trimming removed 7 bases at V and 3 bases at J, with 12 bases between. DNA of the CDR3: TGTGCCAGCAAATGGGGGCGCGACACTGAAGCTTTCTTT. Translated, it gives CASKWGRDTEAFF.

The V call is TRBV5-4, the J call TRBJ2-7, with TRBD1 identical over 8 bases. Trimming at V came to 0 bases and at J to 4 bases, leaving 12 bases not matched to a gene. The CDR3 consists of 17 residues. Germline loops: CDR1 SGHNT, CDR2 YYREEE (reference sequence). CDR3 coding DNA: TGTGCCAGCAGCTTGGGGCAGGGGGCAAATTTTTATTACGAGCAGTACTTC. Amino acid sequence: CASSLGQGANFYYEQYF.

The chain couples TRBV25-1 to TRBJ1-1, with D unclear. Looked up from germline, CDR1 is MGHDK and CDR2 is SYGVNS. With 1 base removed from V and 1 base from J, the gap between germline ends came to 4 bases. CDR3 size: 13 residues. In nucleotides, the CDR3 is TGTGCCAGCAGTGAATCTTGGAACACTGAAGCTTTCTTT. Its translation is CASSESWNTEAFF.

J is TRBJ1-1 and V is TRBV11-3; the match to TRBD1 covers 12 bases. This CDR3 is 15 amino acids long. The germline gives CDR1 SGHNT, CDR2 YENEEA. Trimming at V came to 4 bases and at J to 5 bases, leaving 5 bases not matched to a gene. The CDR3 region is CASSSLGQGATEAFF. The CDR3 DNA follows: TGTGCCAGCAGCTCACTGGGACAGGGGGCGACTGAAGCTTTCTTT.